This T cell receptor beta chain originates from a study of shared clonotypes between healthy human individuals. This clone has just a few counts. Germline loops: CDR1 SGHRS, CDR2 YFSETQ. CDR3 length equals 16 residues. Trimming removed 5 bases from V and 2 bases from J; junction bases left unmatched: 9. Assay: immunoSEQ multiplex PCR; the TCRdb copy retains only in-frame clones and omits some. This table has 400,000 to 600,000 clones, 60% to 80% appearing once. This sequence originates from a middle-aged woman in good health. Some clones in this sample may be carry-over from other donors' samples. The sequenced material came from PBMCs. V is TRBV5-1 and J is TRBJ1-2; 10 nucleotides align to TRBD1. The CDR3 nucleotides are TGCGCCAGCAGACCTGACAGGGGGCTTGGGAACTATGGCTACACCTTC. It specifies CASRPDRGLGNYGYTF.